The 28 T cell receptor beta chains below come from one sample, sequenced in a study of identical twins (dated by TCRdb to 2016 to 2017). The method was 5' RACE. The run used an Illumina HiSeq 2000. TCRdb itself trimmed the public reads at Q25 with fastp, ran MiXCR and retained productive beta chains. Every distinct CDR3 protein forms one entry, paired with its most common genes and DNA. This sample gives 450,000 or so distinct CDR3 sequences in total; around an eighth of them show up just once. In total, the top ten clones hold about 0.94% of the sample. The same sample was also studied in work on yellow fever vaccine responses in identical twins.

The sample consisted of CD4+ T cells sorted from blood. Source of these receptors: a young woman in good health.

This clonotype was found once. The genes are TRBV18 and TRBJ1-2; possible D gene TRBD1, 6 bases. The CDR3 is 16 amino acids. Germline V CDR1 and CDR2: KGHSH, LQKENI. The germline V and J ends were trimmed by 4 bases and 8 bases, with 23 bases remaining between them. The DNA of the CDR3 is TGTGCCAGCTCACTCGATACAGGGCCGACCTATGTCGGCTACACCTTC. It codes for CASSLDTGPTYVGYTF.

Written as DNA, the CDR3 is TGTGCCAGCAGCTTAAGCGGCGGGAGCGTCGGGGAGCTGTTTTTT. It is translated as CASSLSGGSVGELFF. J is TRBJ2-2 and V is TRBV7-9; TRBD2 aligns across 7 bases. V lost 2 bases and J lost 7; bases outside the gene matches: 7. Germline values: CDR1 SEHNR, CDR2 FQNEAQ (reference sequence). This CDR3 contains 15 residues.

Only a few counts were recorded for this clonotype. V and J are TRBV28 and TRBJ1-5, with TRBD1 matching over 12 bases. The CDR3 has 19 amino acids. With V trimmed by 8 bases and J by 5 bases, 19 bases remained unmatched. CDR1 is MDHEN, CDR2 SYDVKM, per germline. The CDR3: CASQLTGTGGASVHQPQHF. The CDR3 region has the DNA TGTGCCAGCCAACTGACCGGGACAGGGGGCGCGAGTGTCCATCAGCCCCAGCATTTT.

There are a few counts of this clonotype. The chain has TRBV7-2 and TRBJ2-3, with TRBD2 matching 7 bases. The length of the CDR3 is 16 residues. Per the germline V gene, CDR1 is SGHTA and CDR2 is FQGNSA. V lost 5 bases to trimming and J lost 2 bases; unmatched junction nucleotides: 10. CDR3 bases: TGTGCCAGCAGCCCACGACAGCGGGGTAACACAGATACGCAGTATTTT. Protein: CASSPRQRGNTDTQYF.

This clonotype was seen ten or more times. The CDR3 region has the DNA TGTGCCAGCAGCTACATTACAGGGGGGAGAGATACGCAGTATTTT. It codes for CASSYITGGRDTQYF. The chain uses TRBV12-3 or TRBV12-4 and TRBJ2-3, with 8 bases aligning to TRBD1. This CDR3 comprises 15 residues. J was trimmed by 5 bases and V by 6 bases; bases with no gene match: 10.

This clonotype was observed once. The gene calls are TRBV28 and TRBJ2-3, with 8 bases identical to TRBD1. There are 14 residues in the CDR3. Germline CDR1 reads MDHEN; CDR2 reads SYDVKM. Losses at the gene ends were 11 bases for V and 0 bases for J; bases not matched to a gene: 7. The CDR3 sequence is CAGSDRGSTDTQYF. CDR3 nucleotides: TGTGCCGGCTCAGACAGGGGTAGCACAGATACGCAGTATTTT. Using reference TRBV28 and TRBJ2-3 for the parts outside the CDR3, the full variable domain is DVKVTQSSRYLVKRTGEKVFLECVQDMDHENMFWYRQDPGLGLRLIYFSYDVKMKEKGDIPEGYSVSREKKERFSLILESASTNQTSMYLCAGSDRGSTDTQYFGPGTRLTVL.

This clonotype was detected only a few times. This chain uses TRBV27 with TRBJ1-5, with D possibly being TRBD1 (5 bases). The length of the CDR3 is 14 residues. Trimming removed 8 bases at V and 3 bases at J, with 14 bases between. Per the germline V gene, CDR1 is MNHEY and CDR2 is SMNVEV (reference sequence). In DNA form, the CDR3 reads TGTGCCAGCTGTTCCGACAGCAACAATCAGCCCCAGCATTTT. Its protein is CASCSDSNNQPQHF.

This clonotype was detected a few times. This chain uses TRBV2 with TRBJ2-2; D tentatively reads TRBD1 or TRBD2 (6 bases each). V was cut by 2 bases and J by 6 bases, with 16 bases left in between. The CDR3 covers 16 residues. Per germline, CDR1 SNHLY and CDR2 FYNNEI. The CDR3 region has the DNA TGTGCCAGCAGTGAACGGGGGCGGCTCGGGGCCGGGGAGCTGTTTTTT. Translated, it gives CASSERGRLGAGELFF.

This clonotype has more than one count but fewer than ten. The rearrangement joins TRBV3-1 to TRBJ2-1; tentatively, D is TRBD2 (7 bases). The V end lost 1 base, the J end lost 1 base, and 11 bases lay between the germline ends. This CDR3 has 16 amino acids. CDR1 is LGHDT and CDR2 is YNNKEL in the germline V gene (reference sequence). Written as DNA, the CDR3 is TGTGCCAGCAGCCAAGCCGGGGGGCATTCCTACAATGAGCAGTTCTTC. Translation: CASSQAGGHSYNEQFF.

A single count supports this clonotype. The chain uses TRBV6-1 and TRBJ2-5; D perhaps matches TRBD2 (6 bases). The germline V gene encodes CDR1 MNHNS and CDR2 SASEGT. The CDR3 sequence is 17 residues long. V was pared by 6 bases and J by 4 bases, with 24 bases between. In nucleotides, the CDR3 is TGTGCCAGCAGCCACCCCCGGGGGTCCTCGGGATCAGAGACCCAGTACTTC. Protein: CASSHPRGSSGSETQYF.

This sequence joins TRBV5-5 and TRBJ2-5, with 11 positions matching TRBD2. The ends lost 3 bases at V and 4 bases at J; junction bases unmatched: 11. The CDR3 loop spans 17 amino acids. The germline V gene encodes CDR1 SGHKS and CDR2 YYEKEE (reference sequence). CDR3 nucleotide sequence: TGTGCCAGCAGCTCTGGCGAGCTAGCGGGAGGTAGAGAGACCCAGTACTTC. The encoded protein is CASSSGELAGGRETQYF.

This chain connects TRBV30 to TRBJ2-2; D unresolved. Germline CDR1 reads GTSNPN; CDR2 reads SVGIG (reference sequence). The CDR3 contains 14 residues. Between the trimmed V and J ends, which lost 2 bases and 0 bases, there was a span of 7 bases. CDR3 amino acids: CAWSRFANTGELFF. The CDR3 DNA sequence: TGTGCCTGGAGTCGATTCGCGAACACCGGGGAGCTGTTTTTT.

This clonotype was found a few times. The rearrangement uses TRBV7-2 and TRBJ2-5; 11 bases align to TRBD2. This CDR3 has 15 amino acids. Trimming cost V 6 bases and J 2 bases; bases outside gene matches: 5. Germline CDR1 and CDR2: SGHTA and FQGNSA. CDR3 loop: CASSAVAGGQETQYF. CDR3 DNA: TGTGCCAGCAGTGCCGTAGCGGGAGGGCAAGAGACCCAGTACTTC.

This clonotype has more than one count but fewer than ten. The V call is TRBV11-2, the J call TRBJ2-7; 10 bases map to TRBD2. The J segment lost 0 bases and the V segment lost 4 bases, leaving 6 bases of the junction unmatched. The V gene's germline CDR1 is SGHAT and CDR2 FQNNGV. The CDR3 has 16 residues. In nucleotides, the CDR3 is TGTGCCAGCAGCTGGTCTAGCGGGAGCGGCTCCTACGAGCAGTACTTC. It translates to CASSWSSGSGSYEQYF.

The V and J genes are TRBV28 and TRBJ2-7; tentative D call: TRBD1 (5 bases). Trimming left V 3 bases short and J 6 bases short, with 15 bases between. Germline CDR1 and CDR2: MDHEN and SYDVKM. The CDR3 extends over 14 amino acids. The CDR3 region has the DNA TGTGCCAGCAGTTTTGACAGAATAGGCGGCGAGCAGTACTTC. The encoded protein is CASSFDRIGGEQYF.

The chain carries TRBV5-4 and TRBJ2-7, with D unresolved. Germline V gene data show CDR1 as SGHNT and CDR2 as YYREEE (reference sequence). The CDR3 has 16 amino acids. Trimming took 4 bases from V and 2 from J, leaving 19 bases between them. CDR3 sequence (DNA): TGTGCCAGCAGCCCAGGTGGGCTTTTGGCCCCCTACGAGCAGTACTTC. Translated: CASSPGGLLAPYEQYF.

This clonotype has a handful of counts. This chain connects TRBV4-3 to TRBJ2-5; D possibly corresponds to TRBD2 (7 bases). This CDR3 spans 17 amino acids. Germline values: CDR1 LGHNA, CDR2 YSLEER. The V and J ends lost 0 bases and 5 bases respectively, with 19 bases between them. CDR3 protein: CASSQDVGAGAGETQYF. The DNA of the CDR3 is TGCGCCAGCAGCCAAGATGTGGGGGCGGGGGCTGGGGAGACCCAGTACTTC.

This clonotype came up a few times. The chain is built from TRBV18 and TRBJ2-3; 7 positions match TRBD1. The CDR3 has 15 residues. Trimming removed 5 bases from V and 6 bases from J; junction bases left unmatched: 11. The germline V gene has CDR1 KGHSH and CDR2 LQKENI. CDR3 in amino acids: CASSRSTGELDTQYF. In DNA form, the CDR3 reads TGTGCCAGCTCAAGGTCCACAGGGGAATTGGATACGCAGTATTTT.

This clonotype was detected a few times. This sequence joins TRBV20-1 and TRBJ1-2; no reliable D call. The CDR3 is made up of 14 amino acids. Germline V lookup: CDR1 DFQATT, CDR2 SNEGSKA (reference sequence). V dropped 3 bases and J dropped 4 bases, with 15 bases sitting between them. Here the CDR3 reads CSASSKAVGYGYTF. The CDR3 DNA reads TGCAGTGCTAGTAGCAAGGCGGTGGGCTATGGCTACACCTTC.

In this sample, this clonotype turned up many times. The chain recombines TRBV20-1 with TRBJ2-4, with a tentative D call TRBD2 (5 bases). The germline V gene encodes CDR1 DFQATT and CDR2 SNEGSKA (reference sequence). The V gene lost 4 bases and the J gene lost 0 bases, with 10 bases spanning the gap. The CDR3 totals 14 residues. CDR3 residues: CSAMSRGAKNIQYF. Here the CDR3 DNA reads TGCAGTGCTATGTCCCGGGGAGCCAAAAACATTCAGTACTTC.

This clonotype was seen a handful of times. This chain links TRBV10-2 with TRBJ2-7, with 10 bases identical to TRBD1. The CDR3 extends over 12 amino acids. From germline, CDR1 is WSHSY and CDR2 SAAADI. V dropped 8 bases and J dropped 5; count of bases not matched to a gene: 3. CDR3 sequence (DNA): TGCGCCAGCCTGGGACAGGGGAACGAGCAGTACTTC. It codes for CASLGQGNEQYF.

This chain joins TRBV7-6 and TRBJ2-3, with D perhaps matching TRBD1 or TRBD2 (5 bases each). This CDR3 has 15 amino acids. The V gene lost 1 base and the J gene lost 6 bases, with 14 bases spanning the gap. From germline, CDR1 is SGHVS and CDR2 FNYEAQ. The chain's CDR3 is CASSLVRDPGDTQYF. The CDR3 DNA is TGTGCCAGCAGCTTAGTAAGGGACCCCGGGGATACGCAGTATTTT.

Only a few counts were recorded for this clonotype. V usage is TRBV6-1 and J usage is TRBJ1-5, with TRBD1 matching 8 bases. V was clipped by 7 bases and J by 7 bases; unmatched bases: 9. The CDR3 runs 14 residues. Germline V gene sequence: CDR1 MNHNS, CDR2 SASEGT. CDR3 region: CASTEGQGRQPQHF. CDR3 nucleotide sequence: TGTGCCAGCACCGAAGGACAGGGCCGCCAGCCCCAGCATTTT.

Concerning this clonotype: A much larger clone is a single base away; this may be a read error. The chain uses TRBV29-1 and TRBJ2-5, with a possible D match to TRBD1 (5 bases). V dropped 6 bases and J dropped 2 bases, with 13 bases sitting between them. The CDR3 has 13 residues. Germline lookup yields CDR1 SQVTM and CDR2 ANQGSEA. CDR3 sequence reads: CSVRQCGQETQYF. CDR3 DNA: TGCAGCGTAAGACAGTGTGGTCAAGAGACCCAGTACTTC.

The chain couples TRBV5-6 to TRBJ2-5; D is unclear. The V end lost 2 bases, the J end lost 5 bases, and 16 bases lay between the germline ends. This CDR3 has 15 amino acids. CDR1 and CDR2 from the germline V gene are SGHDT and YYEEEE. The CDR3 DNA is TGTGCCAGCAGCTTTTTCGGACGCGTCGGGGAGACCCAGTACTTC. The encoded protein is CASSFFGRVGETQYF. Combining the CDR3 with reference TRBV5-6 and TRBJ2-5 gives the whole variable domain DAGVTQSPTHLIKTRGQQVTLRCSPKSGHDTVSWYQQALGQGPQFIFQYYEEEERQRGNFPDRFSGHQFPNYSSELNVNALLLGDSALYLCASSFFGRVGETQYFGPGTRLLVL.

This clonotype was observed a few times. The CDR3 coding sequence is TGTGCCACCAGTGATTGGGGCTTACAGCACAATGAGCAGTTCTTC. It encodes CATSDWGLQHNEQFF. The J gene is TRBJ2-1, the V gene TRBV24-1; D is possibly TRBD1 (5 bases). This CDR3 is 15 amino acids long. V shed 2 bases and J shed 5 bases, with 12 bases lying between them. The germline V gene has CDR1 KGHDR and CDR2 SFDVKD.

V usage is TRBV6-2 or TRBV6-3 and J usage is TRBJ1-2; the match to TRBD1 covers 11 bases. Unmatched junction bases numbered 17, after V lost 6 bases and J lost 5 bases. CDR3 length: 18 amino acids. The germline CDR1 and CDR2 sequences are MNHEY and SVGEGT. The CDR3 DNA sequence: TGTGCCAGCAGAGAGGGGGATCGGACAGGGGGCTACGGATATGGCTACACCTTC. Translated, it gives CASREGDRTGGYGYGYTF.

In its sample, this clonotype was seen a few times. The chain joins TRBV7-6 to TRBJ2-7; a weak D match, TRBD2 (6 bases). Trimming shortened V by 2 bases and J by 4 bases, and 21 bases separated the two germline ends. There are 17 residues in the CDR3. Germline loops: CDR1 SGHVS, CDR2 FNYEAQ. The CDR3 bases are TGTGCCAGCAGCTTAAGTTTCGGGGCTAGCGTCAAATACGAGCAGTACTTC. It encodes CASSLSFGASVKYEQYF.